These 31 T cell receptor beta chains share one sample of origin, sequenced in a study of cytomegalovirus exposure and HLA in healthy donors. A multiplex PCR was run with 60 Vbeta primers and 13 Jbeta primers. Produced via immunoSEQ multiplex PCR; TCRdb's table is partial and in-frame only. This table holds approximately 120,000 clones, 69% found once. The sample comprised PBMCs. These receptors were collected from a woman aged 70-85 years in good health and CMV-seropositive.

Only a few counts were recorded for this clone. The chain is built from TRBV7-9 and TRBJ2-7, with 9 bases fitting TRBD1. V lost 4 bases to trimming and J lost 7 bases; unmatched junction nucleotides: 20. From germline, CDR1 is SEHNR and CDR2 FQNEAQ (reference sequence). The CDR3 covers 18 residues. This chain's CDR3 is CASSSAAPGTGKGEEQYF. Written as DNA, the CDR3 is TGTGCCAGCAGCTCAGCAGCTCCCGGGACAGGGAAAGGGGAGGAGCAGTACTTC. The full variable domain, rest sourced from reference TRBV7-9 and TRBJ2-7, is DTGVSQNPRHKITKRGQNVTFRCDPISEHNRLYWYRQTLGQGPEFLTYFQNEAQLEKSRLLSDRFSAERPKGSFSTLEIQRTEQGDSAMYLCASSSAAPGTGKGEEQYFGPGTRLTVT.

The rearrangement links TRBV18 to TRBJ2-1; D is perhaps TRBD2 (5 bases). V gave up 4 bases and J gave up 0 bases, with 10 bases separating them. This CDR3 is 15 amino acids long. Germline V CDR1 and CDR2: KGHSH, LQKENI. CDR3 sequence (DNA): TGTGCCAGCTCACAAGCCGGGAACTCCTACAATGAGCAGTTCTTC. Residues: CASSQAGNSYNEQFF.

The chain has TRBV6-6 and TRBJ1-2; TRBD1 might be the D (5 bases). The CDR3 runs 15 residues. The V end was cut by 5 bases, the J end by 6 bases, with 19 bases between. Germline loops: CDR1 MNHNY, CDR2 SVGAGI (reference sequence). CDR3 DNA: TGTGCCAGCAGTATTCGGGCGACAGAGGTAGATGGCTACACCTTC. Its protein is CASSIRATEVDGYTF.

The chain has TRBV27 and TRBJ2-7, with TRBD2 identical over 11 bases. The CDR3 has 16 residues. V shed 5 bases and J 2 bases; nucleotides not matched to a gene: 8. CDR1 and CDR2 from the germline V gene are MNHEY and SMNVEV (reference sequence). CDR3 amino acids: CASSEVVSGGAYEQYF. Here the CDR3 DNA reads TGTGCCAGCAGTGAAGTGGTTAGCGGGGGGGCCTACGAGCAGTACTTC.

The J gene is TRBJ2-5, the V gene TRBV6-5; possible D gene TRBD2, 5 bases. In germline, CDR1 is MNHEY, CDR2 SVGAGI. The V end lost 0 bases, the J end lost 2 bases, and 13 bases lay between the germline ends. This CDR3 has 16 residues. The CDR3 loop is CASSYSTGNAQETQYF. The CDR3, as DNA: TGTGCCAGCAGTTACTCGACGGGGAATGCACAAGAGACCCAGTACTTC.

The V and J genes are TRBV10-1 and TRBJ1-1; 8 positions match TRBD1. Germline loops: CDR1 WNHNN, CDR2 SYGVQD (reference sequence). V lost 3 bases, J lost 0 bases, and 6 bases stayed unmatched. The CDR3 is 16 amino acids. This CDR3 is CASSDARDRMNTEAFF. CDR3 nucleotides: TGCGCCAGCAGTGACGCCCGGGACAGGATGAACACTGAAGCTTTCTTT.

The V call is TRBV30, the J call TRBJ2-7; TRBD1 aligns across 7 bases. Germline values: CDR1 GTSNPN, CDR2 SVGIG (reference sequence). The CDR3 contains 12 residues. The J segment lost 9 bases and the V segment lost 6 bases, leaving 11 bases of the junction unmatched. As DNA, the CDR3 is TGTGCCTGCTCCGGGACAGCGGAAGGGCAGTACTTC. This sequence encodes CACSGTAEGQYF.

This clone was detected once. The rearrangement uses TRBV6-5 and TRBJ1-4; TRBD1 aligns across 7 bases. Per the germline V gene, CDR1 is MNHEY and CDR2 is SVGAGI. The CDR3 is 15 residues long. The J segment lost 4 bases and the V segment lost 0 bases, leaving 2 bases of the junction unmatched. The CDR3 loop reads CASSYSTGRNEKLFF. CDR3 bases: TGTGCCAGCAGTTACTCGACAGGGCGTAATGAAAAACTGTTTTTT.

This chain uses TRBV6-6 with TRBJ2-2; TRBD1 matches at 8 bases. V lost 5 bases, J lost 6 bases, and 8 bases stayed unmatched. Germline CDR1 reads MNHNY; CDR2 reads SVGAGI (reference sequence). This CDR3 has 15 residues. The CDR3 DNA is TGTGCCAGCAGTCGTAGGACAGGGCTCGCCGGGGAGCTGTTTTTT. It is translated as CASSRRTGLAGELFF.

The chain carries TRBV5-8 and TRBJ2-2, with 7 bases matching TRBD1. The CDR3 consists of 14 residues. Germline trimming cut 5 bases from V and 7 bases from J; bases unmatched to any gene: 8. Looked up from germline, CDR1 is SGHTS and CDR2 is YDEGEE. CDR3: CASRRDRASGELFF. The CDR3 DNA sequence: TGTGCCAGCAGGAGAGACAGGGCTAGCGGGGAGCTGTTTTTT. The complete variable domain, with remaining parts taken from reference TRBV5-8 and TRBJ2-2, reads EAGVTQSPTHLIKTRGQQATLRCSPISGHTSVYWYQQALGLGLQFLLWYDEGEERNRGNFPPRFSGRQFPNYSSELNVNALELEDSALYLCASRRDRASGELFFGEGSRLTVL.

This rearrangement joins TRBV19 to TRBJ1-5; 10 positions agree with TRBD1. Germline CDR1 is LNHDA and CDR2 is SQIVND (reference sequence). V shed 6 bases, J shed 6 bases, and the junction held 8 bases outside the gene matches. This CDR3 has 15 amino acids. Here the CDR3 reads CASRTGTGATQPQHF. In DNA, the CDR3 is TGTGCCAGTAGGACCGGGACAGGGGCCACTCAGCCCCAGCATTTT.

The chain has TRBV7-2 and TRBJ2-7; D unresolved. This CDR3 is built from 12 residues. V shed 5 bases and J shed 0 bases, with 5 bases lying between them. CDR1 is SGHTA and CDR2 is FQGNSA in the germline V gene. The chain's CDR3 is CASSESSYEQYF. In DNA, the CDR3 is TGTGCCAGCAGCGAGAGCTCCTACGAGCAGTACTTC.

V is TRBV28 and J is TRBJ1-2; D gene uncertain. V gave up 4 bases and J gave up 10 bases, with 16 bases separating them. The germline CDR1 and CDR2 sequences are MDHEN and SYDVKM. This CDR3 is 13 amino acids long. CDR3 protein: CASSSPGRPYYTF. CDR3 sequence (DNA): TGTGCCAGCAGTTCACCAGGAAGGCCTTACTACACCTTC.

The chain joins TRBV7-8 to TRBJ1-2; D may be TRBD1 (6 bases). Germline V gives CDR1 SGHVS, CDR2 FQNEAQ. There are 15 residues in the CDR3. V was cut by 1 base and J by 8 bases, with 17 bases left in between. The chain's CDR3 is CASSLGVGHVGGYTF. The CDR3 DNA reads TGTGCCAGCAGCTTAGGGGTGGGACATGTGGGAGGCTACACCTTC.

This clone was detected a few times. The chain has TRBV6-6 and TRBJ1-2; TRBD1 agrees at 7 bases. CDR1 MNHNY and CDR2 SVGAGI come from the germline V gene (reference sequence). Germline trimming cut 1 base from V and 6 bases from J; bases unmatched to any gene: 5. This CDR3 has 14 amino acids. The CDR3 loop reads CASSYLTGSHGYTF. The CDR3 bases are TGTGCCAGCAGTTACTTGACAGGGTCTCATGGCTACACCTTC.

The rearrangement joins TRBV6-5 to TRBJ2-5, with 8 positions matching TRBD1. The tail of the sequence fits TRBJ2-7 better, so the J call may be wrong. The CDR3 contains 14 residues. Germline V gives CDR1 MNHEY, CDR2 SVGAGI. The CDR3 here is CASSRGQGTYEQYF. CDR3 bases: TGTGCCAGCAGCCGAGGACAGGGAACCTACGAGCAGTACTTC.

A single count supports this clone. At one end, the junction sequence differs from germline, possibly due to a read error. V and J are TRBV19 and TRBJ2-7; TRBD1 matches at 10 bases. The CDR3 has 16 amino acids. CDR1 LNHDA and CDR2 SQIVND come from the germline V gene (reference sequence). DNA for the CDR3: TGTGCCAGTAGCGAAGCCGGACAGGGGGAATTATACGGGCAGTACTTC. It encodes CASSEAGQGELYGQYF.

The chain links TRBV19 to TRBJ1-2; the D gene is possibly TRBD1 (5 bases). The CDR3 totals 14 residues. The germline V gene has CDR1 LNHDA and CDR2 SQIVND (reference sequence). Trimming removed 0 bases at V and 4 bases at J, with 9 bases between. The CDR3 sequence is CASSIDDRVYGYTF. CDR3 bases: TGTGCCAGTAGTATAGATGACAGAGTCTATGGCTACACCTTC. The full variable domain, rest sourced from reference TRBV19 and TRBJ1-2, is DGGITQSPKYLFRKEGQNVTLSCEQNLNHDAMYWYRQDPGQGLRLIYYSQIVNDFQKGDIAEGYSVSREKKESFPLTVTSAQKNPTAFYLCASSIDDRVYGYTFGSGTRLTVV.

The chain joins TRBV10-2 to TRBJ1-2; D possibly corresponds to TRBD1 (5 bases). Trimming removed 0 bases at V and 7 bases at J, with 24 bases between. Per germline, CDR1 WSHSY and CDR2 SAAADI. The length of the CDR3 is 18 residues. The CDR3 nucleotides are TGCGCCAGCAGTGAGTCTTACAGGCCCGGCCCTCTCGGCGGTGGCTACACCTTC. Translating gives CASSESYRPGPLGGGYTF.

The CDR3, as DNA: TGCGCCAGCAGCCAAGGACTAGCGGGGGCCCTGGGGGATGAGCAGTTCTTC. This translates into CASSQGLAGALGDEQFF. This chain uses TRBV4-1 with TRBJ2-1, with TRBD2 identical over 12 bases. The CDR3 consists of 17 residues. V shed 1 base, J shed 8 bases, and the junction held 9 bases outside the gene matches. The germline gives CDR1 MGHRA, CDR2 YSYEKL.

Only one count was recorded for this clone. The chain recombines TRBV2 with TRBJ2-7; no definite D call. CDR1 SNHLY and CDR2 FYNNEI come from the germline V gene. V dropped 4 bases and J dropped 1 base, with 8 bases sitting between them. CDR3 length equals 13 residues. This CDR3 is CASSVQLSYEQYF. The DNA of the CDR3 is TGTGCCAGCAGTGTACAGCTATCCTACGAGCAGTACTTC. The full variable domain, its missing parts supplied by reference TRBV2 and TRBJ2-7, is EPEVTQTPSHQVTQMGQEVILRCVPISNHLYFYWYRQILGQKVEFLVSFYNNEISEKSEIFDDQFSVERPDGSNFTLKIRSTKLEDSAMYFCASSVQLSYEQYFGPGTRLTVT.

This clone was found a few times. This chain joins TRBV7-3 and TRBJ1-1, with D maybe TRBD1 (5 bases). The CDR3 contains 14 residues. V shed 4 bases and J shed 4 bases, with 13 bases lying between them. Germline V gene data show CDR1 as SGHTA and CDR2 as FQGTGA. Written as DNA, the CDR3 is TGTGCCAGCAGCTCCAGGGCGACTGGCACTGAAGCTTTCTTT. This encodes CASSSRATGTEAFF. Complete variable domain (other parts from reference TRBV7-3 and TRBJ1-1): GAGVSQTPSNKVTEKGKYVELRCDPISGHTALYWYRQSLGQGPEFLIYFQGTGAADDSGLPNDRFFAVRPEGSVSTLKIQRTERGDSAVYLCASSSRATGTEAFFGQGTRLTVV.

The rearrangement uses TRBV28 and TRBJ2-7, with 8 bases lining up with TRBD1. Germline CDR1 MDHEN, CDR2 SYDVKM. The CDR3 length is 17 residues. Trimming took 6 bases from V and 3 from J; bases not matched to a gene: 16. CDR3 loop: CASSSTTPGTGFYEQYF. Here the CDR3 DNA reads TGTGCCAGCAGCTCTACTACCCCGGGGACAGGATTCTACGAGCAGTACTTC.

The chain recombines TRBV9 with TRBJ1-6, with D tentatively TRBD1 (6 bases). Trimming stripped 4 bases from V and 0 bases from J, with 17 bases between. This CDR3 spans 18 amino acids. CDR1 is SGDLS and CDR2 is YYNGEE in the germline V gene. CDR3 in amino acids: CASSPTGTLSSYNSPLHF. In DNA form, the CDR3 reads TGTGCCAGCAGCCCGACCGGGACATTGAGCTCCTATAATTCACCCCTCCACTTT.

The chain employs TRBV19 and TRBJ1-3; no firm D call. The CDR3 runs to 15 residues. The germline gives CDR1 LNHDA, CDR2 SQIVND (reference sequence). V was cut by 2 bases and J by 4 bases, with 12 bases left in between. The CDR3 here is CASSITGGLGNTIYF. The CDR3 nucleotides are TGTGCCAGTAGTATAACCGGAGGTCTAGGAAACACCATATATTTT. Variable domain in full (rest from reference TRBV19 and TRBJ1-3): DGGITQSPKYLFRKEGQNVTLSCEQNLNHDAMYWYRQDPGQGLRLIYYSQIVNDFQKGDIAEGYSVSREKKESFPLTVTSAQKNPTAFYLCASSITGGLGNTIYFGEGSWLTVV.

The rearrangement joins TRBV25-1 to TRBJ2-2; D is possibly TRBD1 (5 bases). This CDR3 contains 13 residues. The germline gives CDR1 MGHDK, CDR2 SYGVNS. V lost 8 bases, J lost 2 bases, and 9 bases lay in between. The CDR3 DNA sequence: TGTGCCAGCCGGACATTTAACACCGGGGAGCTGTTTTTT. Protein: CASRTFNTGELFF.

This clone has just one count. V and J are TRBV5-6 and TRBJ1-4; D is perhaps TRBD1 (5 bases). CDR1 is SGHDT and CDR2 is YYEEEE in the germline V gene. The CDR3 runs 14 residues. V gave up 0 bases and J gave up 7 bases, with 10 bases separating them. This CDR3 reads CASSLGRAVEKLFF. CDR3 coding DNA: TGTGCCAGCAGCTTGGGCAGGGCGGTTGAAAAACTGTTTTTT.

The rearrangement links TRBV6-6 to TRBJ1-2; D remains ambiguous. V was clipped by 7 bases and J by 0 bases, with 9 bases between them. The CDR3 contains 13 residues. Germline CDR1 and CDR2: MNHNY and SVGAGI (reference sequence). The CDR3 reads CASTIEANYGYTF. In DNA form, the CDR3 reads TGTGCCAGCACAATAGAAGCTAACTATGGCTACACCTTC.

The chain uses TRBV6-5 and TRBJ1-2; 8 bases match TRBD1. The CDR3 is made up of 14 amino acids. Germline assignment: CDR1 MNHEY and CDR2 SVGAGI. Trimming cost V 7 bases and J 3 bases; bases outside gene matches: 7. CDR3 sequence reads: CASTSGGAYYGYTF. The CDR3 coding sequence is TGTGCCAGCACTTCAGGGGGCGCTTACTATGGCTACACCTTC.

This CDR3 is CASSRGANEKLFF. CDR3 bases: TGTGCCAGCAGTCGGGGGGCTAATGAAAAACTGTTTTTT. J is TRBJ1-4 and V is TRBV2; D may be TRBD1 (5 bases). In germline, CDR1 is SNHLY, CDR2 FYNNEI. The CDR3 length is 13 residues. Trimming cost V 5 bases and J 3 bases, with 7 bases left between them.

In nucleotides, the CDR3 is TGTGCCTGGAGCGGACAGGTGGACACTGAAGCTTTCTTT. Translated: CAWSGQVDTEAFF. This chain joins TRBV30 and TRBJ1-1, with 7 bases matching TRBD1. This CDR3 is 13 amino acids long. Germline CDR1 is GTSNPN and CDR2 is SVGIG (reference sequence). With 3 bases clipped from V and 3 bases from J, the junction kept 4 bases outside the gene matches.